These 3 T cell receptor beta chains originate from one sample sequenced in a study of glioma-infiltrating T cells after dendritic cell vaccination. Clones were read by immunoSEQ multiplex PCR, and TCRdb kept only the in-frame ones, dropping some. The table has 35,000 to 40,000 clones, approximately 84% seen once. The input for sequencing was blood, taken before dendritic cell vaccination. These receptors were taken from a human donor with glioblastoma.

The chain is built from TRBV9 and TRBJ2-2; tentatively, D is TRBD2 (7 bases). Germline CDR1 and CDR2: SGDLS and YYNGEE. Trimming took off 0 bases at V and 1 base at J, with 13 bases between the two ends. The CDR3 totals 17 residues. The CDR3 region is CASSVVRGAGNTGELFF. The DNA for the CDR3 is TGTGCCAGCAGCGTAGTCCGGGGGGCTGGGAACACCGGGGAGCTGTTTTTT.

This chain joins TRBV5-5 and TRBJ2-7, with 10 bases matching TRBD1. J lost 6 bases, V lost 3 bases, and 6 bases had no gene match. CDR1 and CDR2 from the germline V gene are SGHKS and YYEKEE (reference sequence). The CDR3 runs 14 residues. CDR3 region: CASSSGTGDREQYF. The CDR3 bases are TGTGCCAGCAGCTCCGGGACAGGGGATCGCGAGCAGTACTTC.

V and J are TRBV2 and TRBJ2-2; tentative D call: TRBD1 (7 bases). Trimming removed 3 bases at V and 7 bases at J, with 15 bases between. This CDR3 spans 15 amino acids. CDR1 and CDR2 from the germline V gene are SNHLY and FYNNEI. CDR3 bases: TGTGCCAGCAGTGAGACACAGGGGAGGTACGGGGAGCTGTTTTTT. Encoded protein: CASSETQGRYGELFF.